This T cell receptor (beta chain) was documented in a study of cytomegalovirus exposure and HLA in healthy donors. Notes on the study in general: Follow-up analysis found HLA locus-dependent TCR association rates, highest for DRB1 and lowest for HLA-C. Both high specificity and high sensitivity reportedly marked the classifier's diagnosis of cytomegalovirus status. TCR beta sequences numbering roughly 16,000 were associated with HLA alleles at 0.05 false discovery rate in a later analysis.

The PCR contained 60 Vbeta and 13 Jbeta primers. Clones were sequenced by immunoSEQ multiplex PCR, and TCRdb holds only the in-frame ones, with some missing. The sample contains over 95,000 clones, under 85% of which appear only once. Germline CDR1 LNHNV, CDR2 YYDKDF (reference sequence). J gave up 0 bases and V 9 bases, and 6 bases lay outside the gene matches. The CDR3 contains 14 residues. Comment on this clone: Its matching antigen is unknown.

Healthy bone marrow donors supplied every sample. This chain connects TRBV15 to TRBJ2-7, with TRBD1 matching over 9 bases. Sample: PBMCs. The receptor comes from a man aged 35 to 55 in good health and CMV-seropositive. The CDR3 sequence: CATGQGLSSYEQYF. For the CDR3, the DNA is TGTGCCACGGGACAGGGACTAAGCTCCTACGAGCAGTACTTC.